The following is a TCR beta chain sequence with its context. These data are taken from a study of blood T cell repertoires in COVID-19. Study in general: The samples span acute and convalescent COVID-19 from the United States, Italy and Spain. T cells, B-cell-depleted T cells, or PBMCs supplied cDNA or gDNA.

The authors' processing: By means of reference gene primer amplification, nucleated cell counts were estimated. Profiled with immunoSEQ multiplex PCR; TCRdb holds only in-frame clones, not every one. Clone size and the V and J calls come from that table; the DNA yielded D and trimming. This sample carries approximately 170,000 clones, approximately 86% of them seen once, and the ten largest clones take about 8.6%. V dropped 5 bases and J dropped 7 bases, with 8 bases sitting between them. The CDR3 length is 11 residues. The gene calls are TRBV12-3 or TRBV12-4 and TRBJ1-2, with D possibly TRBD1 on 6 matching bases. The clonotype comes from a man aged 50-60 years with active or convalescent COVID-19. Specimen: peripheral blood. The CDR3 nucleotides are TGTGCCAGCAGTAAAGGGGGTGGCTACACCTTC. Translation gives CASSKGGGYTF.